The rows below give T cell receptor beta chains drawn from one sample of a study of T-cell reconstitution after alpha-beta-depleted transplantation in children. TCRdb re-called the PCR reads through MiXCR, storing one row per CDR3 protein. The table shows more than 90,000 distinct CDR3 sequences, with 10% occurring only once. The sequencing here drew on PBMCs, taken before TCRalphabeta/CD19-depleted stem cell transplant. These receptors were obtained from a boy aged 2 to 10 with acute lymphoblastic leukemia, due to receive a stem cell transplant. The CDR3 runs from the conserved cysteine through the conserved F or W. D genes are given only for firm matches. Where a row states a size, it is once, few, many or the class of an expanded clone; other rows omit it.

j_call	clone_size	v_call	d_call	cdr3_nt	cdr3_aa
TRBJ2-3	many	TRBV6-1	NA	TGTGCCAGCAGTGACACAGGTTATGGAACAGATACGCAGTATTTT	CASSDTGYGTDTQYF
TRBJ2-2	many	TRBV18	NA	TGTGCCAGCTCACGTCCAACGGGGAACACCGGGGAGCTGTTTTTT	CASSRPTGNTGELFF
TRBJ2-5	few	TRBV7-8	TRBD2	TGTGCCAGCAGCCGACCCTTAGCGGGAGGGACCCACCAAGAGACCCAGTACTTC	CASSRPLAGGTHQETQYF
TRBJ2-7	few	TRBV5-6	TRBD1	TGTGCCAGCAGCTTAGACAGGGACTACGAGCAGTACTTC	CASSLDRDYEQYF
TRBJ2-3	medium-sized	TRBV9	NA	TGTGCCAGCAGCGTAGAGGCAGATACGCAGTATTTT	CASSVEADTQYF
TRBJ1-5	NA	TRBV20-1	NA	TGCAGTGCTAGCGGTTTTGTCAGGACAGCCAATAGCAATCAGCCCCAGCATTTT	CSASGFVRTANSNQPQHF
TRBJ1-5	few	TRBV20-1	TRBD1	TGCAGTGCTAGAGTTACCGAGACAGGGCCAGTCTATCAGCCCCAGCATTTT	CSARVTETGPVYQPQHF
TRBJ2-7	few	TRBV7-9	TRBD2	TGTGCCAGCAGCCCAGGGACTAGCGGCCGCTACTCCTACGAGCAGTACTTC	CASSPGTSGRYSYEQYF
TRBJ1-5	NA	TRBV28	NA	TGTGCCAGCAGTAGAAATCAGCCCCAGCATTTT	CASSRNQPQHF
TRBJ1-2	NA	TRBV19	NA	TGTGCCAGCGTCCTGGGCACGAACTATGGCTACACCTTC	CASVLGTNYGYTF
TRBJ2-7	NA	TRBV10-2	TRBD2	TGCGCCAGCAGGGACGGACTAGCTGGCTCCTACGAGCAGTACTTC	CASRDGLAGSYEQYF
TRBJ1-2	NA	TRBV14	TRBD1	TGTGCCAGCAGCCCACCTAACCGACAGGGAGGGGGCTACACCTTC	CASSPPNRQGGGYTF
TRBJ2-5	NA	TRBV7-9	TRBD1	TGTGCCAGCAGCTCCTCTTTTCTAGGACAGGGGATTGAGACCCAGTACTTC	CASSSSFLGQGIETQYF
TRBJ2-7	NA	TRBV7-8	NA	TGTGCCAGCAGCTCTTCCCGATACGAGCAGTACTTC	CASSSSRYEQYF
TRBJ2-5	NA	TRBV21-1	NA	TGTGCCAGCAGATCGGGGACCGCGGTAGGGGAGACCCAGTACTTC	CASRSGTAVGETQYF
TRBJ1-1	many	TRBV5-1	NA	TGCGCCAGCAGCCCCTCAACTCGGGCAGACAACACTGAAGCTTTCTTT	CASSPSTRADNTEAFF
TRBJ2-2	many	TRBV11-3	TRBD2	TGTGCCAGCAGCTTAAGACGAACTAGCGGGACGTGGTCCGGGGAGCTGTTTTTT	CASSLRRTSGTWSGELFF
TRBJ1-2	few	TRBV27	TRBD1	TGTGCCAGCAGGGTACAGGGGGCGGCCACCTATGGCTACACCTTC	CASRVQGAATYGYTF
TRBJ1-2	few	TRBV7-2	NA	TGTGCCAGCAGCTTAAACGGTGGCGGTGGCTACACCTTC	CASSLNGGGGYTF
TRBJ2-2	few	TRBV5-8	NA	TGTGCCAGCAGCCGGAGGCGACGAGGTACGAACACCGGGGAGCTGTTTTTT	CASSRRRRGTNTGELFF
TRBJ2-1	few	TRBV5-1	TRBD2	TGCGCCAGCACCAAGGATAGCGGGAGTACTGAGCAGTTCTTC	CASTKDSGSTEQFF
TRBJ1-6	many	TRBV27	TRBD1	TGTGCCAGCAGCTGGGACAGAGATAATTCACCCCTCCACTTT	CASSWDRDNSPLHF
TRBJ2-2	few	TRBV9	NA	TGTGCCAGCAGCGGCCCGACCGTAAACACCGGGGAGCTGTTTTTT	CASSGPTVNTGELFF
TRBJ2-3	many	TRBV29-1	TRBD2	TGCAGCGTTGTTGGGTTTCGCGGGAGGGCCCCAGATACGCAGTATTTT	CSVVGFRGRAPDTQYF
TRBJ2-5	few	TRBV30	TRBD2	TGTGCCTGGAGTAACGAGCGGGAGGGCCGGGAAGAGACCCAGTACTTC	CAWSNEREGREETQYF
TRBJ2-1	few	TRBV9	TRBD2	TGTGCCAGCAGCGAGTCCTTAGCGGGAGGTAGGAATGAGCAGTTCTTC	CASSESLAGGRNEQFF
TRBJ2-2	few	TRBV28	NA	TGTGCCAGCAGCCAAGGGGGAGCTGGCACCGGGGAGCTGTTTTTT	CASSQGGAGTGELFF
TRBJ2-3	NA	TRBV19	TRBD2	TGTGCCAGTGCGGCGGGAGTGGGAGATACGCAGTATTTT	CASAAGVGDTQYF
TRBJ2-7	NA	TRBV3-1	NA	TGTGCCAGCAGCCAAGAGAGTTCCATAGTAGCGGAACCCTACGAGCAGTACTTC	CASSQESSIVAEPYEQYF
TRBJ2-5	NA	TRBV5-1	NA	TGCGCCAGCAGCTGGCAAGAGACCCAGTACTTC	CASSWQETQYF
TRBJ1-4	NA	TRBV7-2	TRBD1	TGTGCCAGCAGCATGCTACAGGGGCCGAGGGAAAAACTGTTTTTT	CASSMLQGPREKLFF
TRBJ1-1	NA	TRBV28	NA	TGTGCCAGCAGTTTCTTCGGGTCAGGGGATCGTGACACTGAAGCTTTCTTT	CASSFFGSGDRDTEAFF
TRBJ2-5	NA	TRBV5-1	TRBD1	TGCGCCAGCAGCTTGGCCGGACAGGGCCAAGAGACCCAGTACTTC	CASSLAGQGQETQYF
TRBJ2-5	few	TRBV12-5	TRBD2	TGTGCTAGTGGTTTCACTAGCGGGAGGTTGCCCAAAGAGACCCAGTACTTC	CASGFTSGRLPKETQYF
TRBJ1-4	few	TRBV6-1	NA	TGTGCCAGCACTGGGGCAGGAAATGAAAAACTGTTTTTT	CASTGAGNEKLFF
TRBJ1-1	NA	TRBV5-6	NA	TGTGCCAGCAGCTTGGTGGGGCTTGGGGGCTCTGAAGCTTTCTTT	CASSLVGLGGSEAFF
TRBJ2-1	NA	TRBV6-1	TRBD2	TGTGCCAGCAGTAAAAGGACTAGCGGGTATCAGAGCTCCTACAATGAGCAGTTCTTC	CASSKRTSGYQSSYNEQFF
TRBJ2-7	NA	TRBV28	TRBD2	TGTGCCAGCAGTCGTCCCACTAGCGGGAGTTACCACGAGCAGTACTTC	CASSRPTSGSYHEQYF
TRBJ2-3	few	TRBV11-2	TRBD1	TGTGCCAGCCGCCGACAGGGTCAAGATACGCAGTATTTT	CASRRQGQDTQYF
TRBJ2-1	NA	TRBV7-9	TRBD2	TGTGCCAGCAGCGTCGGACTAGCGGGAGGGCCGCTTGAGCAGTTCTTC	CASSVGLAGGPLEQFF
TRBJ1-1	NA	TRBV29-1	TRBD1	TGCAGCGTTGGTACAGGGGGGAACACTGAAGCTTTCTTT	CSVGTGGNTEAFF
TRBJ1-1	medium-sized	TRBV27	NA	TGTGCCAGCAGTTTAGAGCCCTATACTGAAGCTTTCTTT	CASSLEPYTEAFF
TRBJ2-1	few	TRBV24-1	TRBD1	TGTGCCACCAGTGATTTAGGGGACAGGCAGACCAATGAGCAGTTCTTC	CATSDLGDRQTNEQFF
TRBJ2-1	few	TRBV5-6	TRBD2	TGTGCCAGCGGCCCCGGGACTAGCAGATACAATGAGCAGTTCTTC	CASGPGTSRYNEQFF
TRBJ1-3	few	TRBV4-2	NA	TGTGCCAGCAGCCAAGACATAACAGTGAGCTCTGGAAACACCATATATTTT	CASSQDITVSSGNTIYF